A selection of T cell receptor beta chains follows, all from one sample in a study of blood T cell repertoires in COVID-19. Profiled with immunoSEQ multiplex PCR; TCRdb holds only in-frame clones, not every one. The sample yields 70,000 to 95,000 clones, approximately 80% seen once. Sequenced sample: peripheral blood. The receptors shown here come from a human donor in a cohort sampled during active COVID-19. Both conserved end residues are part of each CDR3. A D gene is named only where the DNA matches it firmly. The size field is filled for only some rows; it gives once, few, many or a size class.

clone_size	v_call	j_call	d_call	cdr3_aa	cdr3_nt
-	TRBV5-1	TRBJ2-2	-	CATSLTGSSLNTGELFF	TGCGCCACCTCCCTTACAGGTTCCTCCTTGAACACCGGGGAGCTGTTTTTT
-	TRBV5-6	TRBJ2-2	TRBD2	CASSWWASGGLNTGELFF	TGTGCCAGCAGTTGGTGGGCTAGCGGGGGCCTGAACACCGGGGAGCTGTTTTTT
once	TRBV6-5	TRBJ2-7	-	CASSYSSGRGRGEQYF	TGTGCCAGCAGTTACTCGAGCGGCAGGGGAAGGGGCGAGCAGTACTTC
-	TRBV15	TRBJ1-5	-	CATSRDAGRGQPQHF	TGTGCCACCAGCAGAGATGCAGGGAGGGGGCAGCCCCAGCATTTT
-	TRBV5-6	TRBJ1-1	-	CASSQNTEAFF	TGTGCCAGCAGCCAAAACACTGAAGCTTTCTTT
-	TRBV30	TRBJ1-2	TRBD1	CAWSQGVGYGYTF	TGTGCCTGGAGTCAGGGGGTGGGCTATGGCTACACCTTC
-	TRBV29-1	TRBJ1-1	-	CSVDRRGGGTEAFF	TGCAGCGTTGACCGACGGGGAGGGGGCACTGAAGCTTTCTTT
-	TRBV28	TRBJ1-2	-	CASSRRDYGYTF	TGTGCCAGCAGCCGCAGGGACTATGGCTACACCTTC
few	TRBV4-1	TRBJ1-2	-	CASSQGIRGSGYGYTF	TGCGCCAGCAGCCAAGGCATCCGGGGGTCGGGCTATGGCTACACCTTC
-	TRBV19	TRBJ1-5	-	CASSILTSGNQPQHF	TGTGCCAGTAGTATCTTAACCTCAGGCAATCAGCCCCAGCATTTT
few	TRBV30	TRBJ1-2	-	CAWRRTREGYGYTF	TGTGCCTGGAGGCGGACGCGGGAGGGGTATGGCTACACCTTC
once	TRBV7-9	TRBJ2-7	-	CASSSLSGTFYEQYF	TGTGCCAGCAGCTCCCTATCGGGGACATTCTACGAGCAGTACTTC
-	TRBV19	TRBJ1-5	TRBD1	CASSIGWDSYQPQHF	TGTGCCAGTAGTATAGGGTGGGACAGCTATCAGCCCCAGCATTTT
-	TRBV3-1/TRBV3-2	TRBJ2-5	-	CASSQYIGTQETQYF	TGTGCCAGCAGCCAATACATTGGCACCCAAGAGACCCAGTACTTC
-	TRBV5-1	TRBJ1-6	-	CASSLEQGVNSPLHF	TGCGCCAGCAGCTTGGAACAAGGGGTCAATTCACCCCTCCACTTT
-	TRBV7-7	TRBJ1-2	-	CASSLAKGGGTFVDGYTF	TGTGCTAGCAGCTTAGCGAAGGGTGGAGGGACTTTCGTGGATGGCTACACCTTC